These 6 T cell receptor beta chains came from one sample sequenced in a study of T cells after yellow fever vaccination. MiXCR was run by TCRdb on the 5' RACE reads, yielding one entry per CDR3 protein. This table has hundreds of thousands of distinct CDR3 sequences, around 10% appearing once. This sample comprised PBMCs, obtained on the day of the first yellow fever vaccination. These receptors came from a man younger than 30 who received the YFV17D yellow fever vaccine.

The rearrangement uses TRBV4-3 and TRBJ2-7; 8 bases are a match to TRBD1. Germline loops: CDR1 LGHNA, CDR2 YSLEER. The CDR3 is made up of 13 amino acids. The ends lost 2 bases at V and 7 bases at J; junction bases unmatched: 4. For the CDR3, the DNA is TGCGCCAGCAGCCAATGGACAGGGTTGGAGCAGTACTTC. This sequence encodes CASSQWTGLEQYF.

This sequence joins TRBV19 and TRBJ1-1; a possible D gene is TRBD1 (5 bases). This CDR3 spans 16 amino acids. V lost 7 bases to trimming and J lost 1 base, with 19 bases between them. In germline, CDR1 is LNHDA, CDR2 SQIVND (reference sequence). DNA of the CDR3: TGTGCCAGTAAGTGGCAGGGAGGACACTCGAACACTGAAGCTTTCTTT. It is translated as CASKWQGGHSNTEAFF.

A few counts support this clonotype. The rearrangement joins TRBV9 to TRBJ2-7; D may be TRBD2 (6 bases). The CDR3 contains 16 residues. Germline-derived CDR1 and CDR2 are SGDLS and YYNGEE. The V end lost 3 bases, the J end lost 1 base, and 17 bases lay between the germline ends. The CDR3 coding sequence is TGTGCCAGCAGCGCCAACCCGGGACTTCCTTCCTACGAGCAGTACTTC. The encoded protein is CASSANPGLPSYEQYF.

The chain joins TRBV29-1 to TRBJ2-1; 7 bases fit TRBD1. The CDR3 has 15 residues. Trimming cost V 4 bases and J 5 bases; bases outside gene matches: 11. CDR1 is SQVTM and CDR2 is ANQGSEA in the germline V gene. Here the CDR3 reads CSVALRQGPNNEQFF. The CDR3 bases are TGCAGCGTTGCCCTTCGACAGGGCCCTAACAATGAGCAGTTCTTC.

The chain employs TRBV5-1 and TRBJ2-2; D call uncertain. Germline CDR1 is SGHRS and CDR2 is YFSETQ. Trimming stripped 1 base from V and 5 bases from J, with 9 bases between. The CDR3 sequence is 14 residues long. The CDR3 protein is CASSLTRQTGELFF. The CDR3 bases are TGCGCCAGCAGCTTGACCCGCCAGACCGGGGAGCTGTTTTTT.

This clonotype has just a few counts. The DNA for the CDR3 is TGCGCCAGCAGCTTTTTCCCGAATCCTAGAATAAGGACGGGAGAGACCCAGTACTTC. This translates into CASSFFPNPRIRTGETQYF. The V and J genes are TRBV5-1 and TRBJ2-5; D is uncertain. Germline V CDR1 and CDR2: SGHRS, YFSETQ. The ends were cut back, 2 bases at V and 4 bases at J, with 27 bases in the middle. The length of the CDR3 is 19 residues.